Following are 8 T cell receptor beta chains from one sample sequenced in a study of shared clonotypes between healthy human individuals. CD8 cells classed as naive were CD45RO-negative and positively selected for CCR7, excluding terminally differentiated effector memory CD45RA+ cells. Method: immunoSEQ multiplex PCR; TCRdb's copy keeps in-frame clones and lacks some. Here the sample spans some 2,000,000 clones, about 95% being singletons. The sequenced material came from naive CD8+ T cells sorted from blood. These receptors all come from a young man in good health.

The genes are TRBV28 and TRBJ1-5; a weak D match, TRBD1 (5 bases). The CDR3 has 15 residues. V shed 3 bases and J shed 4 bases, with 13 bases lying between them. Germline-derived CDR1 and CDR2 are MDHEN and SYDVKM. The CDR3 sequence is CASSFAPGGNQPQHF. The CDR3 nucleotides read TGTGCCAGCAGTTTCGCCCCCGGGGGTAATCAGCCCCAGCATTTT.

The chain couples TRBV6-1 to TRBJ2-7; D gene unclear. Germline CDR1 is MNHNS and CDR2 is SASEGT. The germline V and J ends were trimmed by 2 bases and 0 bases, with 11 bases remaining between them. This CDR3 has 15 residues. CDR3 amino acids: CASSERISSSYEQYF. The CDR3 nucleotides are TGTGCCAGCAGTGAACGGATTTCGAGCTCCTACGAGCAGTACTTC.

The chain recombines TRBV7-9 with TRBJ2-3; tentative D call: TRBD2 (5 bases). The CDR3 is made up of 15 amino acids. The V gene lost 4 bases and the J gene lost 5 bases, with 16 bases spanning the gap. Germline V gene data show CDR1 as SEHNR and CDR2 as FQNEAQ (reference sequence). The CDR3 loop reads CASSSGPGILDTQYF. The CDR3 DNA is TGTGCCAGCAGCTCCGGGCCGGGGATCTTAGATACGCAGTATTTT.

The CDR3 loop is CASREFPTGINEKLFF. The CDR3, as DNA: TGTGCCAGCAGGGAATTTCCGACAGGGATTAATGAAAAACTGTTTTTT. This chain uses TRBV28 with TRBJ1-4; TRBD1 matches at 7 bases. V shed 6 bases, J shed 4 bases, and the junction held 11 bases outside the gene matches. Germline V gives CDR1 MDHEN, CDR2 SYDVKM. The CDR3 is 16 residues long. The entire variable domain, with the rest obtained from reference TRBV28 and TRBJ1-4, is as follows: DVKVTQSSRYLVKRTGEKVFLECVQDMDHENMFWYRQDPGLGLRLIYFSYDVKMKEKGDIPEGYSVSREKKERFSLILESASTNQTSMYLCASREFPTGINEKLFFGSGTQLSVL.

The chain is built from TRBV15 and TRBJ2-7; tentative D call: TRBD1 (6 bases). CDR3 length: 16 amino acids. Germline V gene lookup returns CDR1 LNHNV and CDR2 YYDKDF (reference sequence). V lost 0 bases to trimming and J lost 3 bases, with 15 bases between them. The CDR3 sequence: CATSRDLGSGDYEQYF. The CDR3 DNA follows: TGTGCCACCAGCAGAGATCTTGGCTCAGGGGACTACGAGCAGTACTTC.

The gene calls are TRBV13 and TRBJ2-2; 16 nucleotides line up with TRBD2. V lost 5 bases, J lost 7 bases, and 7 bases stayed unmatched. The germline V gene encodes CDR1 PRHDT and CDR2 FYEKMQ (reference sequence). The CDR3 runs to 17 residues. CDR3 sequence: CASSGGLAGGPDGELFF. For the CDR3, the DNA is TGTGCCAGCAGCGGGGGACTAGCGGGAGGGCCCGACGGGGAGCTGTTTTTT. Complete variable domain (other parts from reference TRBV13 and TRBJ2-2): AAGVIQSPRHLIKEKRETATLKCYPIPRHDTVYWYQQGPGQDPQFLISFYEKMQSDKGSIPDRFSAQQFSDYHSELNMSSLELGDSALYFCASSGGLAGGPDGELFFGEGSRLTVL.

The chain has TRBV18 and TRBJ2-7; 11 positions match TRBD1. In germline, CDR1 is KGHSH, CDR2 LQKENI. CDR3 length equals 15 residues. V lost 4 bases, J lost 1 base, and 3 bases stayed unmatched. Here the CDR3 reads CASSRTGGISYEQYF. The CDR3 bases are TGTGCCAGCTCACGGACAGGGGGCATTTCCTACGAGCAGTACTTC. The whole variable domain, remainder taken from reference TRBV18 and TRBJ2-7, is NAGVMQNPRHLVRRRGQEARLRCSPMKGHSHVYWYRQLPEEGLKFMVYLQKENIIDESGMPKERFSAEFPKEGPSILRIQQVVRGDSAAYFCASSRTGGISYEQYFGPGTRLTVT.

The chain is built from TRBV9 and TRBJ1-5; D gene uncertain. Between the trimmed V and J ends, which lost 2 bases and 2 bases, there was a span of 11 bases. The CDR3 runs 15 residues. Germline-derived CDR1 and CDR2 are SGDLS and YYNGEE. The chain's CDR3 is CASSVDGLGNQPQHF. The CDR3 nucleotides read TGTGCCAGCAGCGTTGACGGGCTGGGCAATCAGCCCCAGCATTTT.